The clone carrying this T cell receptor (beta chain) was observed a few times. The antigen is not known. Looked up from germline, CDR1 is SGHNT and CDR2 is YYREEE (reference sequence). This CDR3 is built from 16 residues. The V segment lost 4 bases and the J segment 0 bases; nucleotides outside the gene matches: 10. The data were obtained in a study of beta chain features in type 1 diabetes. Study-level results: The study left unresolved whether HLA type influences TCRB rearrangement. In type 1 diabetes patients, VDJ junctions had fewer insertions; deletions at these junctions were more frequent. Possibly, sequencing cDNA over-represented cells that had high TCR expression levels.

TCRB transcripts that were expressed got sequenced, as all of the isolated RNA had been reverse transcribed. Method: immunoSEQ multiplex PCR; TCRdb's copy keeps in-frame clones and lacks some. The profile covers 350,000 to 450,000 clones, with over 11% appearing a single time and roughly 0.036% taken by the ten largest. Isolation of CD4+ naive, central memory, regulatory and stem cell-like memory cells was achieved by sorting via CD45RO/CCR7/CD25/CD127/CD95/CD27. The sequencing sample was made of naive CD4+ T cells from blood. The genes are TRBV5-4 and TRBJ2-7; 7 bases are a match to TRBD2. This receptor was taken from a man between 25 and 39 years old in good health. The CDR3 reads CASSAGAGTLSYEQYF. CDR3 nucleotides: TGTGCCAGCAGCGCAGGAGCGGGGACCCTCTCCTACGAGCAGTACTTC.